Detailed here is one TCR beta chain. Its specificity is not known. The sample is drawn from a study of T cells in Graves' hyperthyroidism and ophthalmopathy. Study in general: The initial diagnosis was the point when peripheral blood was collected, ahead of any treatment. Findings of the study overall: Ophthalmopathy got predicted by the model a median roughly 6.4 months before its onset. Blood samples included most of the expanded thyroid clonotypes exceeding 0.001.

Among ophthalmopathy patients, the Clinical Activity Score reached at least 3, the NOSPECS grade reached at least 4, and duration remained under 3 months. Template material for amplifying TCR beta CDR3 regions consisted of RNA transcripts. The HTBI primer set served for first-round RT-PCR of the TCR CDR3. TCRdb ran MiXCR on the multiplex PCR reads and lists one entry per CDR3 protein. The sample lists some 580,000 distinct CDR3 sequences; about a sixth were seen once. This TCR derives from a middle-aged woman with Graves' ophthalmopathy. The sample comprised blood.

The CDR3 sequence is CASSLVMPAGGAYEQYF. DNA of the CDR3: TGTGCCAGCAGCTTAGTGATGCCAGCGGGAGGCGCCTACGAGCAGTACTTC. This chain joins TRBV7-9 and TRBJ2-7; 9 bases are shared with TRBD2. Germline CDR1 and CDR2: SEHNR and FQNEAQ (reference sequence). Trimming cost V 1 base and J 2 bases; bases outside gene matches: 9. CDR3 length: 17 amino acids.